The clone carrying this T cell receptor (beta chain) was observed a few times. Germline trimming cut 5 bases from V and 3 bases from J; bases unmatched to any gene: 3. Looked up from germline, CDR1 is SGHAT and CDR2 is FQNNGV. The CDR3 contains 13 residues. Unique molecular identifiers tagged the TCRbeta library. TCRdb fed the PCR reads into MiXCR, producing one record per CDR3 protein. The sample yields approximately 230,000 distinct CDR3 sequences, 24% seen once. These data originate in a study of T-cell reconstitution after alpha-beta-depleted transplantation in children. The sequenced sample was PBMCs, mostly from graft donor cells, obtained 360 days after TCRalphabeta/CD19-depleted stem cell transplant. The sequence came from a female patient between 2 and 15 years old who had a stem cell transplant for congenital amegakaryocytic thrombocytopenia, so the T cells may come from the graft donor. The rearrangement links TRBV11-2 to TRBJ2-7; TRBD2 matches at 8 bases. The CDR3 DNA follows: TGTGCCAGCAGCAGTACTAGCGGCTACGAGCAGTACTTC. The encoded protein is CASSSTSGYEQYF.